This T cell receptor beta chain was recovered during a study of control samples from healthy donors and cancer patients. Data came from immunoSEQ multiplex PCR; TCRdb stores just in-frame clones and leaves some out. The sample carries 150,000 to 200,000 clones, approximately 94% recorded once. Germline V gene sequence: CDR1 LGHDT, CDR2 YNNKEL (reference sequence). The CDR3 extends over 14 amino acids. Germline trimming cut 7 bases from V and 5 bases from J; bases unmatched to any gene: 9. This clone was recorded only once. The V gene is TRBV3-1 (or the pseudogene TRBV3-2), the J gene TRBJ2-7; 9 bases line up with TRBD1. This sequence was found in a man aged 30-40 years in good health. Sequenced: blood. The CDR3 DNA reads TGTGCCAGCAACTCGGGACAGGGTGAAGACGAGCAGTACTTC. Protein sequence: CASNSGQGEDEQYF.